This T cell receptor (beta chain) was recorded in a study of blood T cell repertoires in COVID-19. Across the whole study: From T cells, B-cell-depleted T cells, or PBMCs came the material, which was cDNA or gDNA.

With regard to this clone: Sequence at one end of the junction differs from germline and may be a read error. Within the sample, other DNA sequences also encode this same CDR3.

Using immunoSEQ multiplex PCR, the repertoire was profiled, and TCRdb retains in-frame clones only, with some absent. There are under 150,000 clones in the sample; 88% occur only once, and around 28% lies in the top ten. This CDR3 is built from 13 residues. Germline V gives CDR1 MNHEY, CDR2 SMNVEV (reference sequence). This chain connects TRBV27 to TRBJ1-5; D possibly corresponds to TRBD1 (5 bases). Material for sequencing was peripheral blood. This clonotype was obtained from a human donor in a cohort sampled during active COVID-19. Written as DNA, the CDR3 is TGTGCCAGCAGTTTCGGGGGGAATCAACCCCAGCATTTT. This sequence encodes CASSFGGNQPQHF.